These 26 T cell receptor beta chains were all obtained from the same sample, sequenced in a study of CD8+ T cells in alopecia areata. Sequencing used cDNA as its template, made by extracting RNA and reverse transcribing it. TCRdb's table, derived via immunoSEQ multiplex PCR, lists solely in-frame clones and lacks some. This sample has roughly 250,000 clones, with roughly two thirds found just once. The specimen was CD4+ T cells sorted from blood, collected at week 0. The receptor set was obtained from a human donor with alopecia areata.

CDR3: CSVAFMGGVNQPQHF. The DNA of the CDR3 is TGCAGCGTAGCATTCATGGGGGGAGTGAATCAGCCCCAGCATTTT. The chain joins TRBV29-1 to TRBJ1-5; weak D call: TRBD1 (5 bases). The V end lost 6 bases, the J end lost 4 bases, and 19 bases lay between the germline ends. Germline CDR1 and CDR2: SQVTM and ANQGSEA. CDR3 length equals 15 residues.

This clone was seen just once. The chain carries TRBV27 and TRBJ2-7, with D possibly TRBD2 on 5 matching bases. This CDR3 spans 16 amino acids. V gave up 6 bases and J gave up 0 bases, with 18 bases separating them. Germline values: CDR1 MNHEY, CDR2 SMNVEV (reference sequence). This chain's CDR3 is CASSMEASMGSYEQYF. CDR3 sequence (DNA): TGTGCCAGCAGCATGGAGGCTAGCATGGGCTCCTACGAGCAGTACTTC.

This chain connects TRBV4-1 to TRBJ2-3, with 9 bases lining up with TRBD2. CDR3 length: 16 residues. The germline V gene has CDR1 MGHRA and CDR2 YSYEKL. J lost 7 bases, V lost 2 bases, and 10 bases had no gene match. The CDR3 spells CASSQTILAGFHTQYF. CDR3 nucleotides: TGCGCCAGCAGCCAAACGATCCTAGCGGGGTTTCATACGCAGTATTTT.

The J gene is TRBJ1-1, the V gene TRBV5-4; D is uncertain. Germline values: CDR1 SGHNT, CDR2 YYREEE (reference sequence). The ends were cut back, 0 bases at V and 6 bases at J, with 6 bases in the middle. This CDR3 comprises 12 residues. CDR3 nucleotide sequence: TGTGCCAGCAGCTTGGGGCAGGCTGAAGCTTTCTTT. This gives the protein CASSLGQAEAFF.

This clone was detected only once. The chain couples TRBV5-1 to TRBJ2-1, with D possibly being TRBD1 or TRBD2 (5 bases each). V was shortened by 5 bases and J by 6 bases, with 15 bases between the two germline ends. Per the germline V gene, CDR1 is SGHRS and CDR2 is YFSETQ. CDR3 length equals 14 residues. The CDR3 coding sequence is TGCGCCAGCAGATGGGACGCCGGCACCAATGAGCAGTTCTTC. This gives the protein CASRWDAGTNEQFF. Supplemented by reference TRBV5-1 and TRBJ2-1, the full variable domain reads KAGVTQTPRYLIKTRGQQVTLSCSPISGHRSVSWYQQTPGQGLQFLFEYFSETQRNKGNFPGRFSGRQFSNSRSEMNVSTLELGDSALYLCASRWDAGTNEQFFGPGTRLTVL.

This sequence joins TRBV7-2 and TRBJ1-2; D is ambiguous. The CDR3 has 13 residues. The V gene's germline CDR1 is SGHTA and CDR2 FQGNSA. V was trimmed by 3 bases and J by 2 bases, leaving 7 bases between them. The chain's CDR3 is CASSFGGNYGYTF. The CDR3 DNA reads TGTGCCAGCAGCTTTGGAGGGAACTATGGCTACACCTTC. Variable domain in full (rest from reference TRBV7-2 and TRBJ1-2): GAGVSQSPSNKVTEKGKDVELRCDPISGHTALYWYRQSLGQGLEFLIYFQGNSAPDKSGLPSDRFSAERTGGSVSTLTIQRTQQEDSAVYLCASSFGGNYGYTFGSGTRLTVV.

This chain joins TRBV5-1 and TRBJ2-1; maybe TRBD2 (5 bases). The V and J ends lost 0 bases and 4 bases respectively, with 11 bases between them. The germline V gene has CDR1 SGHRS and CDR2 YFSETQ. The CDR3 runs 15 residues. CDR3 sequence (DNA): TGCGCCAGCAGCTTGGCTCTAAGGGAGTACAATGAGCAGTTCTTC. This codes for CASSLALREYNEQFF.

This chain links TRBV29-1 with TRBJ1-1; TRBD1 might be the D (5 bases). V lost 7 bases to trimming and J lost 1 base, with 13 bases between them. The CDR3 covers 13 residues. CDR1 and CDR2 (germline): SQVTM, ANQGSEA. Written as DNA, the CDR3 is TGCAGCGCCGAGTGGACAAAGAACACTGAAGCTTTCTTT. Protein sequence: CSAEWTKNTEAFF.

This clone occurred a few times. The gene calls are TRBV30 and TRBJ2-5, with D possibly matching TRBD2 (6 bases). The CDR3 has 12 amino acids. The V end was cut by 3 bases, the J end by 5 bases, with 10 bases between. The V gene's germline CDR1 is GTSNPN and CDR2 SVGIG (reference sequence). The CDR3 protein is CAWSPGSETQYF. CDR3 bases: TGTGCCTGGAGCCCCGGGAGCGAGACCCAGTACTTC.

This chain joins TRBV9 and TRBJ1-1; weak D call: TRBD1 (6 bases). Trimming pared 3 bases from V and 4 bases from J, leaving 16 bases between. The CDR3 is 15 amino acids. Germline loops: CDR1 SGDLS, CDR2 YYNGEE. In nucleotides, the CDR3 is TGTGCCAGCAGCGCCCCACAGGGTCGGATCACTGAAGCTTTCTTT. This sequence encodes CASSAPQGRITEAFF.

The chain joins TRBV18 to TRBJ1-5, with D maybe TRBD1 (6 bases). This CDR3 contains 15 residues. Looked up from germline, CDR1 is KGHSH and CDR2 is LQKENI. V was clipped by 2 bases and J by 4 bases, with 12 bases between them. The CDR3 region is CASSPYRVRNQPQHF. The CDR3 DNA reads as TGTGCCAGCTCACCATACAGGGTAAGGAATCAGCCCCAGCATTTT.

The chain employs TRBV29-1 and TRBJ2-3; D possibly corresponds to TRBD1 (6 bases). CDR3 length: 14 residues. Germline V CDR1 and CDR2: SQVTM, ANQGSEA. V lost 7 bases, J lost 3 bases, and 17 bases lay in between. The CDR3 loop reads CSADRDMGTDTQYF. The CDR3 DNA reads TGCAGCGCTGACCGGGACATGGGGACAGATACGCAGTATTTT.

The rearrangement uses TRBV30 and TRBJ2-5; 11 bases agree with TRBD2. Losses at the gene ends were 4 bases for V and 4 bases for J; bases not matched to a gene: 2. The CDR3 has 13 residues. The V gene's germline CDR1 is GTSNPN and CDR2 SVGIG (reference sequence). In DNA, the CDR3 is TGTGCCTGGACACTAGCGGGGGCAGAGACCCAGTACTTC. Encoded protein: CAWTLAGAETQYF. The full variable domain, with the rest looked up from reference TRBV30 and TRBJ2-5, is SQTIHQWPATLVQPVGSPLSLECTVEGTSNPNLYWYRQAAGRGLQLLFYSVGIGQISSEVPQNLSASRPQDRQFILSSKKLLLSDSGFYLCAWTLAGAETQYFGPGTRLLVL.

The V call is TRBV29-1, the J call TRBJ2-5; D possibly corresponds to TRBD2 (5 bases). Germline assignment: CDR1 SQVTM and CDR2 ANQGSEA. Deletions cut 4 bases from V and 5 bases from J, with 14 bases between. The CDR3 totals 13 residues. The CDR3 bases are TGCAGCGTTGTTACGGGGAATCTGGAGACCCAGTACTTC. This translates into CSVVTGNLETQYF.

This clone appeared a single time. The chain recombines TRBV30 with TRBJ1-2; no definite D call. This CDR3 region has 12 residues. Germline values: CDR1 GTSNPN, CDR2 SVGIG (reference sequence). Trimming left V 0 bases short and J 3 bases short, with 5 bases between. CDR3 region: CAWSVGHYGYTF. The CDR3 DNA reads as TGTGCCTGGAGTGTAGGACACTATGGCTACACCTTC.

V usage is TRBV11-2 and J usage is TRBJ2-2; tentatively, D is TRBD1 or TRBD2 (5 bases each). Germline values: CDR1 SGHAT, CDR2 FQNNGV. The V gene lost 4 bases and the J gene lost 6 bases, with 15 bases spanning the gap. This CDR3 spans 15 amino acids. The CDR3 protein is CASSYPRGRPGELFF. CDR3 nucleotides: TGTGCCAGCAGCTACCCCCGGGGCCGGCCCGGGGAGCTGTTTTTT.

The table lists this clone with a few counts. The chain carries TRBV30 and TRBJ2-5; D may be TRBD1 (6 bases). V lost 0 bases and J lost 11, with 10 bases in between. CDR3 size: 11 residues. Germline V gene data show CDR1 as GTSNPN and CDR2 as SVGIG (reference sequence). DNA of the CDR3: TGTGCCTGGAGTGTACAGGGCGCACAGTACTTC. It codes for CAWSVQGAQYF.

This clone has more than one count but fewer than ten. This chain uses TRBV29-1 with TRBJ2-1; TRBD1 aligns across 7 bases. The germline V gene has CDR1 SQVTM and CDR2 ANQGSEA. V trimming: 7 bases; J trimming: 0 bases; junction bases outside the gene matches: 3. The CDR3 is 13 amino acids. The CDR3 nucleotides are TGCAGCGGGGGGACAGCCTCCTACAATGAGCAGTTCTTC. Amino acid sequence: CSGGTASYNEQFF.

This clone was observed a handful of times. The sample has other DNA sequences that encode this CDR3 too. This sequence joins TRBV13 and TRBJ2-3; maybe TRBD1 (7 bases). This CDR3 region has 16 residues. The ends were cut back, 4 bases at V and 0 bases at J, with 14 bases in the middle. The V gene's germline CDR1 is PRHDT and CDR2 FYEKMQ (reference sequence). CDR3 in DNA: TGTGCCAGCAGCTCCAGGGGGGCCTACAGCACAGATACGCAGTATTTT. This codes for CASSSRGAYSTDTQYF. Together with reference TRBV13 and TRBJ2-3, the CDR3 gives the full variable domain: AAGVIQSPRHLIKEKRETATLKCYPIPRHDTVYWYQQGPGQDPQFLISFYEKMQSDKGSIPDRFSAQQFSDYHSELNMSSLELGDSALYFCASSSRGAYSTDTQYFGPGTRLTVL.

The chain employs TRBV11-2 and TRBJ2-5; 10 positions agree with TRBD1. The V and J ends lost 2 bases and 5 bases, in that order; junction bases with no gene match: 8. This CDR3 has 16 residues. Germline V CDR1 and CDR2: SGHAT, FQNNGV. Here the CDR3 reads CASSLSPTGGTETQYF. CDR3 bases: TGTGCCAGCAGCTTATCCCCGACAGGGGGCACGGAGACCCAGTACTTC.

The chain links TRBV9 to TRBJ1-2; D ambiguous. CDR1 SGDLS and CDR2 YYNGEE come from the germline V gene. Trimming stripped 0 bases from V and 4 bases from J, with 16 bases between. The CDR3 extends over 16 amino acids. The CDR3 sequence: CASSVGSSDGIYGYTF. The CDR3 region has the DNA TGTGCCAGCAGCGTAGGAAGTTCGGACGGCATCTATGGCTACACCTTC.

The chain has TRBV25-1 and TRBJ1-2; D uncertain. The V end lost 4 bases, the J end lost 5 bases, and 11 bases lay between the germline ends. CDR1 and CDR2 (germline): MGHDK, SYGVNS. The CDR3 sequence is 13 residues long. The CDR3, as DNA: TGTGCCAGCAGTGGTATTCAGACTTATGGCTACACCTTC. This codes for CASSGIQTYGYTF.

The V call is TRBV7-3, the J call TRBJ2-3, with a possible D match to TRBD1 (6 bases). Germline lookup yields CDR1 SGHTA and CDR2 FQGTGA. The CDR3 is 15 residues long. The V end lost 5 bases, the J end lost 0 bases, and 12 bases lay between the germline ends. The CDR3 nucleotides are TGTGCCAGCAGCACACAGGGAGCTAGCACAGATACGCAGTATTTT. Its translation: CASSTQGASTDTQYF.

This rearrangement joins TRBV7-2 to TRBJ2-1, with a tentative D call TRBD2 (6 bases). Germline lookup yields CDR1 SGHTA and CDR2 FQGNSA. There are 15 residues in the CDR3. V lost 1 base to trimming and J lost 3 bases, with 10 bases between them. CDR3 DNA: TGTGCCAGCAGCTTAGAAGAGCGGGTCTACAATGAGCAGTTCTTC. Translating gives CASSLEERVYNEQFF.

V is TRBV27 and J is TRBJ2-1; D gene unclear. The CDR3 consists of 16 residues. The V gene lost 1 base and the J gene lost 3 bases, with 13 bases spanning the gap. Germline V gene lookup returns CDR1 MNHEY and CDR2 SMNVEV (reference sequence). The DNA of the CDR3 is TGTGCCAGCAGTTTATACCTGCCGGGTGTCTACAATGAGCAGTTCTTC. It yields the protein CASSLYLPGVYNEQFF.

This clone has more than one count but fewer than ten. V usage is TRBV7-9 and J usage is TRBJ2-1, with 8 bases fitting TRBD1. This CDR3 region has 13 residues. The junction had 3 bases not matched to a gene; V was cut back by 3 bases and J by 8 bases. Germline CDR1 and CDR2: SEHNR and FQNEAQ (reference sequence). DNA for the CDR3: TGTGCCAGCAGCTTGACAGGGGCGGATGAGCAGTTCTTC. It translates to CASSLTGADEQFF.